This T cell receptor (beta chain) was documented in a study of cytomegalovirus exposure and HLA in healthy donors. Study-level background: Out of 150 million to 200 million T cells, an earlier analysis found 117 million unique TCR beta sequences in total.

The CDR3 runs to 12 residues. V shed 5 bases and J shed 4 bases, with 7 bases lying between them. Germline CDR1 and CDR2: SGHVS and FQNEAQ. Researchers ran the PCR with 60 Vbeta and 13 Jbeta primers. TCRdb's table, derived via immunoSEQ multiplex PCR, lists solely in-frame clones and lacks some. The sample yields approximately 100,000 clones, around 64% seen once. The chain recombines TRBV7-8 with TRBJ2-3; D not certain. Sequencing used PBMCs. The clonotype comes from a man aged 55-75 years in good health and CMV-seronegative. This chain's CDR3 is CASSRRADTQYF. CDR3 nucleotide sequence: TGTGCCAGCAGCCGACGGGCAGATACGCAGTATTTT.